This T cell receptor beta chain derives from a study of T-cell reconstitution after alpha-beta-depleted transplantation in children. Trimming removed 5 bases from V and 9 bases from J, with 12 bases in between. Germline V gene data show CDR1 as SGHVS and CDR2 as FQNEAQ. The CDR3 runs to 12 residues. Study-level points and caveats: A year had passed since transplant, and T-cell counts and diversity by then came mostly from newly produced T cells. The origin of alpha-beta T cells about two months after transplant was reportedly several hundred expanded graft clones. Recipient T cells and thymic progenitors that survived were the source of the high TCRbeta diversity seen at day 60 in some patients.

For TCRbeta, the library was prepared with unique molecular identifiers. MiXCR was run by TCRdb on the PCR reads, yielding one entry per CDR3 protein. This sample has approximately 520,000 distinct CDR3 sequences, with around 10% found just once. Many counts were recorded for this clonotype. Its antigen is unidentified. This chain joins TRBV7-8 and TRBJ2-3; maybe TRBD2 (6 bases). The TCR was taken from a female patient under 10 years old who had a stem cell transplant for aplastic anemia, so the T cells may come from the graft donor. This sample comprised PBMCs, mostly from graft donor cells, obtained 180 days after TCRalphabeta/CD19-depleted stem cell transplant. The CDR3 region has the DNA TGTGCCAGCAGCCGGAGGGCGGGGACGCAGTATTTT. It is translated as CASSRRAGTQYF. Filled out from reference TRBV7-8 and TRBJ2-3, the complete variable domain reads GAGVSQSPRYKVAKRGQDVALRCDPISGHVSLFWYQQALGQGPEFLTYFQNEAQLDKSGLPSDRFFAERPEGSVSTLKIQRTQQEDSAVYLCASSRRAGTQYFGPGTRLTVL.